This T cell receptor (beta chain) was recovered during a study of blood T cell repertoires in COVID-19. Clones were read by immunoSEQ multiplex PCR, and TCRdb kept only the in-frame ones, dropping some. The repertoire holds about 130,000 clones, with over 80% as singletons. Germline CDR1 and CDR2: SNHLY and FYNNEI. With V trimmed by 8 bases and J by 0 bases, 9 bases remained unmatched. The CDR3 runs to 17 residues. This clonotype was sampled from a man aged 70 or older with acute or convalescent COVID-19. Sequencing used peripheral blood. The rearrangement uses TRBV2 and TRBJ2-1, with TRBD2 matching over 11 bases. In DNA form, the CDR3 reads TGTGCCAGCCCCTCGACTAGCGGGGTGAGCTCCTACAATGAGCAGTTCTTC. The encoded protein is CASPSTSGVSSYNEQFF.